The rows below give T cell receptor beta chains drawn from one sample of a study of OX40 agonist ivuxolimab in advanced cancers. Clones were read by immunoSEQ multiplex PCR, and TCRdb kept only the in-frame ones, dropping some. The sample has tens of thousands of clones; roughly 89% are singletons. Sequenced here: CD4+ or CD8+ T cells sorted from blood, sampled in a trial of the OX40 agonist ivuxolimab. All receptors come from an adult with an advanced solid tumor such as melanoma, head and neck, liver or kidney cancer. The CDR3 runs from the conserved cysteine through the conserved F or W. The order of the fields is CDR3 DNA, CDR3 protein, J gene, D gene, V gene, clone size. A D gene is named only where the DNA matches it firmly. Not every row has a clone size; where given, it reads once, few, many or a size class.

TGTGCCAGCAGTTATTTACAGGGTCCCTACGAGCAGTACTTC	CASSYLQGPYEQYF	TRBJ2-7	-	TRBV6-6	once
TGTGCCAGTAGTTTAACGGGACTAGCGGGATCTTACTCCTACACAGATACGCAGTATTTT	CASSLTGLAGSYSYTDTQYF	TRBJ2-3	TRBD2	TRBV19	-
TGCGCCAGCAGCTTCACGAGCCAAGAGACCCAGTACTTC	CASSFTSQETQYF	TRBJ2-5	-	TRBV5-1	-
TGTGCCAGCAGCTCCCGGAGAACCGCGAACACCGGGGAGCTGTTTTTT	CASSSRRTANTGELFF	TRBJ2-2	-	TRBV7-3	-
TGTGCCAGCAGCATGGACAGACCGACTTATGGCTACACCTTC	CASSMDRPTYGYTF	TRBJ1-2	-	TRBV6-5	-
TGTGCCAGCAGCTTAGGCTTGGGAGAAGCTTTCTTT	CASSLGLGEAFF	TRBJ1-1	-	TRBV7-9	-
TGTGCCAGCAGCTTAGATAGGAATCAGCCCCAGCATTTT	CASSLDRNQPQHF	TRBJ1-5	-	TRBV11-2	-
TGTGCCAGCGTACGAAGGGGGACACTTATAGAAGGCTACACCTTC	CASVRRGTLIEGYTF	TRBJ1-2	-	TRBV27	few
TGTGCCAGCAGCCAAGGGCAGGTCCAGAGCTTGTATCAGCCCCAGCATTTT	CASSQGQVQSLYQPQHF	TRBJ1-5	-	TRBV4-2	-
TGTGCCAGCAGTTACGGTACTGAAGCTTTCTTT	CASSYGTEAFF	TRBJ1-1	-	TRBV6-5	-
TGCGCCAGCAGGCAGAGGGGGAACCCCTATGGCTACACCTTC	CASRQRGNPYGYTF	TRBJ1-2	-	TRBV4-3	-
TGTGCCAGCAGTAACCAGGGGACTGAAGCTTTCTTT	CASSNQGTEAFF	TRBJ1-1	-	TRBV2	-
TGCGCCAGCAGCCCGTTGGAAGGGGCACTGCCACATGAGCAGTTCTTC	CASSPLEGALPHEQFF	TRBJ2-1	-	TRBV5-1	-
TGTGCCAGCAGTGACCCCCCCGGGGCCAACGTCCTGACTTTC	CASSDPPGANVLTF	TRBJ2-6	-	TRBV6-4	-
TGTGCCAGCAGCTTAGGTCAGGAGCAGTACTTC	CASSLGQEQYF	TRBJ2-7	-	TRBV11-2	-
TGTGCCTGGAGTGTAGGTGCTCCGCCCCAGCATTTT	CAWSVGAPPQHF	TRBJ1-5	-	TRBV30	few
TGTGCCAGCAACCGGGACAGGGTACGAGTATCTGAAGCTTTCTTT	CASNRDRVRVSEAFF	TRBJ1-1	TRBD1	TRBV6-6	-
TGTGCCAGCAGTTTATACGGGGAAGTGAGAACTGAAGCTTTCTTT	CASSLYGEVRTEAFF	TRBJ1-1	-	TRBV28	-
TGTGCCAGCAGCTTAGTATTATATTCCGGGACAGGGGACGGAGAGCAGTACTTC	CASSLVLYSGTGDGEQYF	TRBJ2-7	TRBD1	TRBV7-6	-
TGCGCCAGCAGGGAGCGGGGCGGTACCTACGAGCAGTACTTC	CASRERGGTYEQYF	TRBJ2-7	TRBD2	TRBV5-1	few
TGTGCCAGCAGTGCCCTGTTTTTCGGGACTAGCGAAGAGACCCAGTACTTC	CASSALFFGTSEETQYF	TRBJ2-5	TRBD2	TRBV2	-
TGTGCCAGCAGTCGAACTCAAGAGACCCAGTACTTC	CASSRTQETQYF	TRBJ2-5	-	TRBV7-6	once
TGTGCCTGGAGTGCAGGGGAGTATAGCAATCAGCCCCAGCATTTT	CAWSAGEYSNQPQHF	TRBJ1-5	-	TRBV30	-
TGTGCCAGCTCCTATAGCAATCAGCCCCAGCATTTT	CASSYSNQPQHF	TRBJ1-5	-	TRBV28	-
TGTGCCAGCAGCTTAGAAGGGTCACCCCTCCACTTT	CASSLEGSPLHF	TRBJ1-6	-	TRBV7-9	few
TGCGCCAGCAGCTTGGTAGCGTACCAAGAGACCCAGTACTTC	CASSLVAYQETQYF	TRBJ2-5	-	TRBV5-1	-
TGTGCCAGCAGTTCCTCAGCGAGCGGGGCTAACACAGATACGCAGTATTTT	CASSSSASGANTDTQYF	TRBJ2-3	TRBD2	TRBV28	once
TGTGCCAGCAGCCGAGGACTAGCGGCGAACACCGGGGAGCTGTTTTTT	CASSRGLAANTGELFF	TRBJ2-2	TRBD2	TRBV4-2	-
TGTGCCACCAGCACCTTACAAGAGACCCAGTACTTC	CATSTLQETQYF	TRBJ2-5	-	TRBV15	-
TGTGCCAGCAGCCCCGCCCAGGGGCGGGGGTCTTACGAGCAGTACTTC	CASSPAQGRGSYEQYF	TRBJ2-7	-	TRBV5-6	-
TGTGCCAGCACCCTCCGAAGGACTCTGGGGCTAGGAGACACAGATACGCAGTATTTT	CASTLRRTLGLGDTDTQYF	TRBJ2-3	-	TRBV27	-
TGTGCCAGCGAGCCCCCCCTTCGCGGGCTTCGAGAGACCCAGTACTTC	CASEPPLRGLRETQYF	TRBJ2-5	-	TRBV25-1	-